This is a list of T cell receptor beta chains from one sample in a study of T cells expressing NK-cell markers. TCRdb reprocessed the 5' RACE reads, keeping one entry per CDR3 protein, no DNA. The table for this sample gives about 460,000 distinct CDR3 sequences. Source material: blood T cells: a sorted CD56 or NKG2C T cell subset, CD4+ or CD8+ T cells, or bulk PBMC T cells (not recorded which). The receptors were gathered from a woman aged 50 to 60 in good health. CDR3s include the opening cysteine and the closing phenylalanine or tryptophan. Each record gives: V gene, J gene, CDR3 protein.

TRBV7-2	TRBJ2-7	CASSLTSGHLSYEQYF
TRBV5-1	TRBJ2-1	CASTSSYNEQFF
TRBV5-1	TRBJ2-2	CASSLDRGRFSGELFF
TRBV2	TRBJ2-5	CASSRWEEADQETQYF
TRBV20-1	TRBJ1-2	CSASPGQTYNYGYTF
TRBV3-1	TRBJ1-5	CASSLVEGPQHF
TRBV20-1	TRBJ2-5	CSAPRGTRSSETQYF
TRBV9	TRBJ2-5	CASSGGADLETQYF
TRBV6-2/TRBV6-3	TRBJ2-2	CASSVTTSNTGELFF
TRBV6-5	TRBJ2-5	CASRNSDRSQETQYF
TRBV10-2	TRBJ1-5	CASTDSGSNQPQHF
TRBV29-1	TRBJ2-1	CSVSLWDEQFF
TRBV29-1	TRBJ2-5	CSARVPQETQYF
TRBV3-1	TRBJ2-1	CASSQETGLGGYNEQFF
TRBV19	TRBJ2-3	CASSIERRTSTDTQYF
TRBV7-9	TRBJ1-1	CASSPNSGQGALGEAFF
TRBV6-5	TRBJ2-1	CASRTRNEQFF
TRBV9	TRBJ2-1	CASSVDERGNEQFF
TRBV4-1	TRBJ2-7	CASSQDLGRDSSYEQYF
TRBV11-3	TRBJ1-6	CASTWGSPLHF
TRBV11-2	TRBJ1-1	CATSWDLRNEAFF
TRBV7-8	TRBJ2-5	CASSPGGFQYF
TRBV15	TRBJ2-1	CATSRATAGKSFF
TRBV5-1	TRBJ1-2	CASSFTPGTSYGYTF
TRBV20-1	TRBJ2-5	CSVAGTSGTSSPKTQYF
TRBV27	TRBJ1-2	CASRNRSFYTF
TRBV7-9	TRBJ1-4	CASEGETEKLFF
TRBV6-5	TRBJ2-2	CASSYSQGDTGELFF
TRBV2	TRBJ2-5	CASSGGGFLAGLEETQYF
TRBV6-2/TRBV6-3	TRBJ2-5	CASSYSIFGGQETQYF